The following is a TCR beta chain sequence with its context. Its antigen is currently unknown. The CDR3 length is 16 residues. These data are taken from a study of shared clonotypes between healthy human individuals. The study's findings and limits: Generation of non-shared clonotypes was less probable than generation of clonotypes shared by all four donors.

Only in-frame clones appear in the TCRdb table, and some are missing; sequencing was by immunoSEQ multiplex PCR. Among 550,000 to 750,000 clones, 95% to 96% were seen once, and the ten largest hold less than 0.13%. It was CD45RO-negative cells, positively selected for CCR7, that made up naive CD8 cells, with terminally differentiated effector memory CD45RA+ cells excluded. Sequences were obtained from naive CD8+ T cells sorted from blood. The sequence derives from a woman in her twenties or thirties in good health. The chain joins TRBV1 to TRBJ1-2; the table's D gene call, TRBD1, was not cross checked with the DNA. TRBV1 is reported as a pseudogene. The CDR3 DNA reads TGCACCAGCAGCCAAGAAGGAGGGGGCAAGGACTATGGCTACACCTTC. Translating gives CTSSQEGGGKDYGYTF.